Below, one T cell receptor beta chain is given with its context. Its antigen remains undetermined. The junction departs from germline at one end; a sequencing error may be responsible. This entry comes from a study of tumor and adjacent non-tumor tissue in lung cancer listed by TCRdb under 2018. For the wider study: By cancer type, the cohort comprised eleven to twelve adenocarcinoma patients, 2 squamous cell carcinoma patients and 1 small cell lung cancer patient. Ages among the roughly 15 patients ranged from about 31 to 85 years, there were around 10 men and 5 women, and disease was at TNM stage I to III. A total of roughly 130,000,000 productive TCRbeta reads were generated by sequencing, corresponding to an average of about 4 million reads per sample. Bulk TCRbeta repertoires were compared between lung tumor tissue and matched distant non-tumor lung tissue obtained from over 13 lung cancer patients. For each patient, one tumor sample and one normal lung sample were taken, giving about 31 paired specimens that underwent TCRbeta CDR3 sequencing.

RNA was extracted from bulk unsorted tissue and checked for quality with a NanoDrop ND-1000 and an Agilent 2100. All donors had newly diagnosed lung cancer, had not received prior chemotherapy, and were admitted for thoracic surgery in China between August and November 2014. Patients who had received previous radiotherapy or chemotherapy, or who had another concurrent cancer, were excluded from the study. Surgical tissue pieces of roughly 1-2.2 cm3 were preserved in RNAlater solution and stored at -80 °C until use. Reading from cysteine to phenylalanine, the CDR3 counts 16 amino acids. Left in the record is the CDR3 DNA by itself, 48 bases read in frame from the first base. The germline V gene provides CDR1 KGHDR and CDR2 SFDVKD. Receptor libraries were prepared by multiplex PCR. The instrument was an Illumina HiSeq 2500. TCRbeta libraries were constructed through three rounds of nested PCR with primers (Table S4) according to protocols adapted from ARM-PCR. Before sequencing, PCR products in the 200-500 bp range were cut out of the gel and cleaned up using the QIAquick gel extraction kit. The published analysis was carried out like this. Trimmomatic was used to clean the reads, FLASH merged the cleaned reads into complete CDR3 sequences, and MiTCR assigned the sequences to V(D)J germline segments. Clonal diversity was computed as the inverse Simpson's index with VDJtools. Productive reads were defined as in-frame sequences without a premature stop codon. Clones were called with MiXCR by TCRdb after fastp trimmed the public reads at Q25, and only in-frame beta chains were retained. Merged by CDR3 protein, the rows form single entries marked with the most common genes and DNA. These V and J calls originate from TCRdb's pipeline instead of the authors' own analysis. The sample table lists about 78,000 distinct CDR3 sequences, roughly 76% of them with a count of one. About 14% of the sample lies in the top ten.

Broader findings and caveats from the paper: Neither the sequencing platform nor unique molecular identifiers are named or mentioned anywhere in the methods. With only approximately 16 patients in the cohort, the authors noted that larger samples and more detailed clinical data are needed. Because peripheral blood was not sequenced, the blood TCRbeta repertoires of the lung cancer patients in the study went unexamined. TCR diversity was significantly higher in younger patients, and higher tumor TCR diversity was associated with shorter overall and disease-free survival. TCR diversity (inverse Simpson) was significantly higher in tumor than in normal lung tissue (roughly 430 vs 170, P = 0.0075, Mann-Whitney U test). The top 100 clones accounted for a significantly larger cumulative portion of the repertoire in normal lung than in tumor tissue.

The receptor chain draws on TRBV24-1 and TRBJ2-6; no D gene can be assigned with confidence. Input material: lung tumor tissue. The TCR originated in a woman aged 50 to 60 with non-small cell lung cancer. CDR3 reads: CATSDGSVSGANVLIF. In nucleotide form, the sequence is TGTGCCACCAGTGATGGGTCAGTCTCTGGAGCCAACGTCCTGATTTTC.